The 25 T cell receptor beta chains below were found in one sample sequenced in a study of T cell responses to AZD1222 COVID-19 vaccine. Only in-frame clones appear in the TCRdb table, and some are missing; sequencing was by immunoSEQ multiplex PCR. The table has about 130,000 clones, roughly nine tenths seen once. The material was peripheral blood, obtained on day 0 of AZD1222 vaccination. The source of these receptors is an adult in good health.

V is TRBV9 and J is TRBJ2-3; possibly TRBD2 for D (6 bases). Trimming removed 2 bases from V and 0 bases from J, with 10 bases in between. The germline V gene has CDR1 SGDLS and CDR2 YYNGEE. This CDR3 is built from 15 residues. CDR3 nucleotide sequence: TGTGCCAGCAGCGTTAGCGGTGCTAGCACAGATACGCAGTATTTT. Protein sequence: CASSVSGASTDTQYF.

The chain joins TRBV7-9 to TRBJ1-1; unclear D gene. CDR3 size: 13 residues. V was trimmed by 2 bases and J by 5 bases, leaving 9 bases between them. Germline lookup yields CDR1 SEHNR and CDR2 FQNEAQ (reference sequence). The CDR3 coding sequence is TGTGCCAGCAGCTTAAGTGTGGGGACTGAAGCTTTCTTT. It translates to CASSLSVGTEAFF.

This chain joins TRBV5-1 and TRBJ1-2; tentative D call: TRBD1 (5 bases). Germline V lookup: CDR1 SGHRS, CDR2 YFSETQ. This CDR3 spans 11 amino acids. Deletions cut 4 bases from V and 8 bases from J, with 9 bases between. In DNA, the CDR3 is TGCGCCAGCAGCGACAGCTACGGCTACACCTTC. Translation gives CASSDSYGYTF.

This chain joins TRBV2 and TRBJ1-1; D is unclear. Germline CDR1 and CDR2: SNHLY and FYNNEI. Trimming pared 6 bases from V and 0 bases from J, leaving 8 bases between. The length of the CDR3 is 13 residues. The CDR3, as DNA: TGTGCCAGCAGAGCAGGATTGAACACTGAAGCTTTCTTT. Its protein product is CASRAGLNTEAFF.

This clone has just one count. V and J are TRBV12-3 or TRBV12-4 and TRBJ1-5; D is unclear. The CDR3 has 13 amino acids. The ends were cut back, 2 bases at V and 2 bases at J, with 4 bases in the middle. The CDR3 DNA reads TGTGCCAGCAGTTTATCTGGCAATCAGCCCCAGCATTTT. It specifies CASSLSGNQPQHF.

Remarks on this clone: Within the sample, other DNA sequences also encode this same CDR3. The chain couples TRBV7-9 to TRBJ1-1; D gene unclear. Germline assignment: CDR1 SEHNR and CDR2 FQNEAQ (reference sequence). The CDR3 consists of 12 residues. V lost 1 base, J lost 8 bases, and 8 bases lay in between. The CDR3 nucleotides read TGTGCCAGCAGCTTAGGTGGCAGCGAAGCTTTCTTT. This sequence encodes CASSLGGSEAFF.

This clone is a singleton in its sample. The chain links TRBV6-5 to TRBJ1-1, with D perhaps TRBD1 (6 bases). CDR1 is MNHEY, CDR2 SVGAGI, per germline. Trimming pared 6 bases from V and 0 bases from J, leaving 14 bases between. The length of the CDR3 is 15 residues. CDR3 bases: TGTGCCAGCAGCTTACAGGGTCCCCTGAACACTGAAGCTTTCTTT. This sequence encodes CASSLQGPLNTEAFF.

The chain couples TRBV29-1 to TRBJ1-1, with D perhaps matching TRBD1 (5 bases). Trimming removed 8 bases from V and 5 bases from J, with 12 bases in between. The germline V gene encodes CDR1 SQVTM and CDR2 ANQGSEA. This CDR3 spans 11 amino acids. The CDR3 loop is CSTGEGTEAFF. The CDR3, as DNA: TGCAGCACGGGGGAGGGGACTGAAGCTTTCTTT.

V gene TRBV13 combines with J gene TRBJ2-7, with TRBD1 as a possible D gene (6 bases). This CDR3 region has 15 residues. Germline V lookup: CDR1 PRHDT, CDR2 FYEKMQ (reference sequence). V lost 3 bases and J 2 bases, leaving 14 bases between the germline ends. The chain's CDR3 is CASSFRGRGTYEQYF. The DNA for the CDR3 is TGTGCCAGCAGCTTCCGAGGCAGGGGTACCTACGAGCAGTACTTC.

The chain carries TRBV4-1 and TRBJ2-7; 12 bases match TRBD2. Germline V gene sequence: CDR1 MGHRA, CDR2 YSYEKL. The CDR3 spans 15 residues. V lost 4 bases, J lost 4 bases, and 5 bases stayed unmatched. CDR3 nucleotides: TGCGCCAGCAGCCTACGGACTAGCGGGATTTACGAGCAGTACTTC. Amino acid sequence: CASSLRTSGIYEQYF.

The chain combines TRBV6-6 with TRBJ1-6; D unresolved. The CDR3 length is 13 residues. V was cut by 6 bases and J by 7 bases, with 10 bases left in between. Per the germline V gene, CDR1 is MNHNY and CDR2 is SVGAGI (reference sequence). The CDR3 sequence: CASRPASNSPLHF. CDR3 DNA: TGTGCCAGCAGGCCTGCTAGCAATTCACCCCTCCACTTT.

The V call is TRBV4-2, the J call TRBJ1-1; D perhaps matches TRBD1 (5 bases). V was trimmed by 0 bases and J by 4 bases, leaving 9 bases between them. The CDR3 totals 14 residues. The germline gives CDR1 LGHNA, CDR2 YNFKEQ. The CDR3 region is CASSQDGGGTEAFF. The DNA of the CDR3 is TGTGCCAGCAGCCAAGATGGGGGGGGCACTGAAGCTTTCTTT.

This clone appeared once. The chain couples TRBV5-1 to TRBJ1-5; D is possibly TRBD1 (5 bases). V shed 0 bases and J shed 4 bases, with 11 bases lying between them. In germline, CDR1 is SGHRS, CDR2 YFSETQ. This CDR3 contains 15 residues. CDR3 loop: CASSLAGGGNQPQHF. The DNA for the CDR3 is TGCGCCAGCAGCTTGGCCGGGGGGGGAAATCAGCCCCAGCATTTT.

CDR3 nucleotides: TGTGCCACCAGCAGGTCGAGGGGGGATGAGCAGTTCTTC. Translated: CATSRSRGDEQFF. J is TRBJ2-1 and V is TRBV15; D is perhaps TRBD1 or TRBD2 (6 bases each). The CDR3 contains 13 residues. The V end was cut by 3 bases, the J end by 8 bases, with 11 bases between. CDR1 is LNHNV and CDR2 is YYDKDF in the germline V gene (reference sequence).

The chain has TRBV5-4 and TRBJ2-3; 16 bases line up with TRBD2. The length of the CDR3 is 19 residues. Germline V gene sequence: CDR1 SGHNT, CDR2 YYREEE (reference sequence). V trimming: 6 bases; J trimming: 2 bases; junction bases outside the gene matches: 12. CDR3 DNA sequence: TGTGCCAGCAAACGATTTCCGGGACTAGCGGGAGGGCCCACAGATACGCAGTATTTT. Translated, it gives CASKRFPGLAGGPTDTQYF.

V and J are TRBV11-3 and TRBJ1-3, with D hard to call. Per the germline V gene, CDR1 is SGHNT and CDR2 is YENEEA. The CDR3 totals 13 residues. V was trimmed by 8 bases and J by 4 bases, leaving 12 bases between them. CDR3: CASGISLGNTIYF. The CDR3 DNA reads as TGTGCCAGCGGAATCTCACTAGGAAACACCATATATTTT.

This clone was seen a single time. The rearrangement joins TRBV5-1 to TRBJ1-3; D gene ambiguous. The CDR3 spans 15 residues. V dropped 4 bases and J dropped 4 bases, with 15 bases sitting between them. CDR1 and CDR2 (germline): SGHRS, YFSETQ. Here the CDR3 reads CASSPLTSRGNTIYF. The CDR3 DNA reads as TGCGCCAGCAGCCCTCTGACCAGTAGGGGAAACACCATATATTTT.

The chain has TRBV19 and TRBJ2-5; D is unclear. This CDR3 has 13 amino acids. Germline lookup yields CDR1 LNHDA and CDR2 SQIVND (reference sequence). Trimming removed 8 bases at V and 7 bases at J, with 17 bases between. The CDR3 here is CASSPALPGTQYF. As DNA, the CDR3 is TGTGCCAGTTCCCCAGCCCTGCCGGGGACCCAGTACTTC.

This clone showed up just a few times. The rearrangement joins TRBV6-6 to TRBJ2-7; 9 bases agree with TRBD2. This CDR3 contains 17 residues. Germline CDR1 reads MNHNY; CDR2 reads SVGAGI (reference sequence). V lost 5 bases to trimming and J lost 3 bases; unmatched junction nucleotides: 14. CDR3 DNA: TGTGCCAGCAGTCAGGCTAGCGGGACGAGGGTCGTCTACGAGCAGTACTTC. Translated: CASSQASGTRVVYEQYF.

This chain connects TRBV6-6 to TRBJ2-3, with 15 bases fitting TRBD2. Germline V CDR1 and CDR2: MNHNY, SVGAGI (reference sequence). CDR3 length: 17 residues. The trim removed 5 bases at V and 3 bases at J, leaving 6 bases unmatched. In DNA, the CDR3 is TGTGCCAGCAGTCATGAAGGGACTAGCGGGAGGACAGATACGCAGTATTTT. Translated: CASSHEGTSGRTDTQYF.

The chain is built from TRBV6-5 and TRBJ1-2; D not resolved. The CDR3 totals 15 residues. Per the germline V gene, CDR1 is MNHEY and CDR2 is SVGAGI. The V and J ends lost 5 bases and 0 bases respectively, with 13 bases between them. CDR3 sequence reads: CASSMGREANYGYTF. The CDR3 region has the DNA TGTGCCAGCAGTATGGGTCGTGAAGCTAACTATGGCTACACCTTC.

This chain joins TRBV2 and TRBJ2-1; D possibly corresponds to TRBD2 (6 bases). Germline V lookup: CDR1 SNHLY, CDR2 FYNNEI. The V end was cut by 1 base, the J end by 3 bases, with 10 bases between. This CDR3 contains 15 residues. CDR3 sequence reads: CASSEVGRGYNEQFF. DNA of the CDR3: TGTGCCAGCAGTGAAGTGGGGCGGGGCTACAATGAGCAGTTCTTC. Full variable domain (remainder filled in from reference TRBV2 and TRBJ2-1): EPEVTQTPSHQVTQMGQEVILRCVPISNHLYFYWYRQILGQKVEFLVSFYNNEISEKSEIFDDQFSVERPDGSNFTLKIRSTKLEDSAMYFCASSEVGRGYNEQFFGPGTRLTVL.

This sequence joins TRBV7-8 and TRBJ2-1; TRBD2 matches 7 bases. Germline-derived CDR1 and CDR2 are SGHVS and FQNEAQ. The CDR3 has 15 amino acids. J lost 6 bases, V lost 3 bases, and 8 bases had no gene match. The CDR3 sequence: CASSFRGGSLNEQFF. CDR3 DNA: TGTGCCAGCAGCTTTCGGGGCGGGAGTCTCAATGAGCAGTTCTTC.

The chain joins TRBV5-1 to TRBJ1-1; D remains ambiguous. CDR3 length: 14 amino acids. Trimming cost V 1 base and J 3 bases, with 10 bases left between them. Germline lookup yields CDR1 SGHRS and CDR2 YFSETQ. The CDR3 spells CASSLMDGYTEAFF. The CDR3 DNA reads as TGCGCCAGCAGCTTGATGGACGGGTACACTGAAGCTTTCTTT.

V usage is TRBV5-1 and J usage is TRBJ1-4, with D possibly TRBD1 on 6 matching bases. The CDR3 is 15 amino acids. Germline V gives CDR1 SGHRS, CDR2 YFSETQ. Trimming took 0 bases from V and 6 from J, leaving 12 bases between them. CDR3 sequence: CASSLEGTYYEKLFF. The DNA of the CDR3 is TGCGCCAGCAGCTTGGAGGGGACATATTATGAAAAACTGTTTTTT. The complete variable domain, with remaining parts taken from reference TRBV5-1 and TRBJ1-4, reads KAGVTQTPRYLIKTRGQQVTLSCSPISGHRSVSWYQQTPGQGLQFLFEYFSETQRNKGNFPGRFSGRQFSNSRSEMNVSTLELGDSALYLCASSLEGTYYEKLFFGSGTQLSVL.